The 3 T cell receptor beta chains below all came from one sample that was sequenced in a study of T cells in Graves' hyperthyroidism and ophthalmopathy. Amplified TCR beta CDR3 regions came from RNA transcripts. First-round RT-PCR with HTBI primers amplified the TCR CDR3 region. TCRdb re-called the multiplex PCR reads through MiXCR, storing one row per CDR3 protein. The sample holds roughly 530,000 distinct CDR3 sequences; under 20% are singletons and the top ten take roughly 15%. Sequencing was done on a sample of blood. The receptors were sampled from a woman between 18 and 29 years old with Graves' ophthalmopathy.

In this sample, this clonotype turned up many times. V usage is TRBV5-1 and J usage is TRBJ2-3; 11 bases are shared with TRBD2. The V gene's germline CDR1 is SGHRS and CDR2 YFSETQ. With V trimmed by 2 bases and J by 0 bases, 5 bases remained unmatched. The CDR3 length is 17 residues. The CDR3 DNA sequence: TGCGCCAGCAGCTTCCTCGGGACTAGCGGTAGCACAGATACGCAGTATTTT. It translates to CASSFLGTSGSTDTQYF.

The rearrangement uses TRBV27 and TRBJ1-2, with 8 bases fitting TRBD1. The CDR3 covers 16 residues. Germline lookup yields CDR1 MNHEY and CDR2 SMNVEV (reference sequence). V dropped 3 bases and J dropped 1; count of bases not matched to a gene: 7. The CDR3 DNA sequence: TGTGCCAGCAGTTTGGGAGGACAGGGCGTTAACTATGGCTACACCTTC. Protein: CASSLGGQGVNYGYTF.

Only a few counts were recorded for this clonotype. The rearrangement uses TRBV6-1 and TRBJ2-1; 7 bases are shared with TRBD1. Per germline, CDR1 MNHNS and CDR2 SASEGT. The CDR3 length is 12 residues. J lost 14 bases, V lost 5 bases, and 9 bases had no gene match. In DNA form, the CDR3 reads TGTGCCAGCAGTTCTACGACAGGGTATGAGTTCTTC. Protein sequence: CASSSTTGYEFF.